Only a few counts were recorded for the clone carrying this TCR beta chain. Antigen: not known. TCRdb analysed the 5' RACE reads with MiXCR anew, one entry per CDR3 protein. Of 150,000 to 200,000 distinct CDR3 sequences in the sample, around 10% are singletons; the top ten hold roughly 3.8%. These data are taken from a study of T-cell memory formation after mild COVID-19. The length of the CDR3 is 16 residues. The V gene lost 2 bases and the J gene lost 0 bases, with 8 bases spanning the gap. Study results and limitations: Confirmation of SARS-CoV-2 specificity was lacking for second-wave clones peaking day 37. Later expanders leaned CD4+, whereas clones that contracted between day 15 and 85 were balanced CD4/CD8.

This receptor was obtained from a man aged 18 to 30 who had mild COVID-19 (a few samples of this study predate the infection). Cell type and time point are not known. V gene TRBV23-1 combines with J gene TRBJ1-6; tentatively, D is TRBD1 (5 bases). TRBV23-1 is an ORF, with its function uncertain. Material: PBMCs or a T cell subset sorted from them (not recorded which). The CDR3 loop reads CASSQPDSSYNSPLHF. The CDR3 DNA follows: TGCGCCAGCAGTCAACCCGACAGCTCCTATAATTCACCCCTCCACTTT.